This T cell receptor beta chain derives from a study of blood T cell repertoires in COVID-19. The CDR3 spans 14 residues. Generated by immunoSEQ multiplex PCR, the TCRdb table keeps only in-frame clones and is missing some. This sample has 250,000 or so clones, with around 85% found just once. Sequenced sample: peripheral blood. The TCR originated in a man aged 55 to 69 with acute or convalescent COVID-19. This chain links TRBV12-2 with TRBJ2-7; no check of the table's D call, TRBD2, against the DNA was made. TRBV12-2 is annotated as a pseudogene. The CDR3 sequence is CASHQSAGNYEQYF. The CDR3 nucleotides are TGTGCAAGTCATCAATCAGCGGGTAACTACGAGCAGTACTTC.